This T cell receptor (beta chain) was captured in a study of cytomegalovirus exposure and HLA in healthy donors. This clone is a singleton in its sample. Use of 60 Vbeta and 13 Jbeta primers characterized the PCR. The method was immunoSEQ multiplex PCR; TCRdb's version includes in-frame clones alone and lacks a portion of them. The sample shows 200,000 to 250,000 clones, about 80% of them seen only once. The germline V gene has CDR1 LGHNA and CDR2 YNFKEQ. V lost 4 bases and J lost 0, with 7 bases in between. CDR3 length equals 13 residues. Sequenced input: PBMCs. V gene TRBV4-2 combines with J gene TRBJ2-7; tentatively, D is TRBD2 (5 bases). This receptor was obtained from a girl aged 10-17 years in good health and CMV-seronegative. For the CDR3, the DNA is TGTGCCAGCAGCCTCGGGAACTCCTACGAGCAGTACTTC. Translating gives CASSLGNSYEQYF.